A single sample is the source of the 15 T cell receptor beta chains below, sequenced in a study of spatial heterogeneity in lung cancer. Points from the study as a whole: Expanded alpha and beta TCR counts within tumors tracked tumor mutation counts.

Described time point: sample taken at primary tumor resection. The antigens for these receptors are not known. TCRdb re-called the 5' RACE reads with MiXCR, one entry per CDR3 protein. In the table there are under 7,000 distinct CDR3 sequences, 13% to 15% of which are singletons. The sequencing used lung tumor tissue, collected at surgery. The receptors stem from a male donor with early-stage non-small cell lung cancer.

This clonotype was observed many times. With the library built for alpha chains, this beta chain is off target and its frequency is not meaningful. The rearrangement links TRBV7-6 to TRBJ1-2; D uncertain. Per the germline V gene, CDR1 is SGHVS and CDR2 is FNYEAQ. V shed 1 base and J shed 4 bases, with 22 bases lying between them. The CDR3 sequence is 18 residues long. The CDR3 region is CASSLEPSVGRPLYGYTF. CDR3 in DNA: TGTGCCAGCAGCTTAGAACCTAGCGTTGGCAGGCCGCTCTATGGCTACACCTTC.

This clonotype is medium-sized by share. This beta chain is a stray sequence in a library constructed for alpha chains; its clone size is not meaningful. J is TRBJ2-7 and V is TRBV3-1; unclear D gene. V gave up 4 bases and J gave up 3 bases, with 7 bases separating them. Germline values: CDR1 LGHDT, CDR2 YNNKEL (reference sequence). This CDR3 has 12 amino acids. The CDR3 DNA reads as TGTGCCAGCAGCCCGACGGGCTACGAGCAGTACTTC. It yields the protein CASSPTGYEQYF.

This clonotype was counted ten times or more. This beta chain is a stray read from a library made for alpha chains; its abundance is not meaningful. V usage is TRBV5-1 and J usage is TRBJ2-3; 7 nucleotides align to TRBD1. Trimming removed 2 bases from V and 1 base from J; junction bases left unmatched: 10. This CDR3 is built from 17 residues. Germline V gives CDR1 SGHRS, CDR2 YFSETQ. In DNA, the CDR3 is TGCGCCAGCAGCTTCAACGTCCGAGGACAGGGCACAGATACGCAGTATTTT. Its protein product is CASSFNVRGQGTDTQYF. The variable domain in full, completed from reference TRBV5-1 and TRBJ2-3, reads KAGVTQTPRYLIKTRGQQVTLSCSPISGHRSVSWYQQTPGQGLQFLFEYFSETQRNKGNFPGRFSGRQFSNSRSEMNVSTLELGDSALYLCASSFNVRGQGTDTQYFGPGTRLTVL.

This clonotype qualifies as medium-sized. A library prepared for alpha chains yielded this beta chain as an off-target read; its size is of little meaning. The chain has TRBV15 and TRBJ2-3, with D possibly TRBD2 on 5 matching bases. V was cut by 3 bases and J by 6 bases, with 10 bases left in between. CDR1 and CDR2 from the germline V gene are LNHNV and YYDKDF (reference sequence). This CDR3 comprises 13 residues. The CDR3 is CATSSASSDTQYF. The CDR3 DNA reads TGTGCCACCAGCAGCGCATCTAGCGATACGCAGTATTTT.

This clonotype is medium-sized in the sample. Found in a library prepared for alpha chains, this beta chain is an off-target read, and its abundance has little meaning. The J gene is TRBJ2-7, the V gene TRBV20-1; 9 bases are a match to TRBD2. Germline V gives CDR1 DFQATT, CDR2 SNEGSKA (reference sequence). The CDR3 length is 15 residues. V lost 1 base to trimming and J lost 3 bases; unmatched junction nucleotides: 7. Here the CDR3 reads CSARGVSSGNYEQYF. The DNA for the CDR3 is TGCAGTGCTAGAGGGGTCTCTAGCGGGAACTACGAGCAGTACTTC.

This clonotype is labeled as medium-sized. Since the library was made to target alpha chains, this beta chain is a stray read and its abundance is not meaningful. In nucleotides, the CDR3 is TGTGCCAGCAGCCTCCGCAGGGCGACGAACACCGGGGAGCTGTTTTTT. It yields the protein CASSLRRATNTGELFF. The V and J genes are TRBV28 and TRBJ2-2; a weak D match, TRBD1 (5 bases). Trimming cost V 6 bases and J 0 bases, with 14 bases left between them. The CDR3 covers 16 residues. Germline CDR1 reads MDHEN; CDR2 reads SYDVKM.

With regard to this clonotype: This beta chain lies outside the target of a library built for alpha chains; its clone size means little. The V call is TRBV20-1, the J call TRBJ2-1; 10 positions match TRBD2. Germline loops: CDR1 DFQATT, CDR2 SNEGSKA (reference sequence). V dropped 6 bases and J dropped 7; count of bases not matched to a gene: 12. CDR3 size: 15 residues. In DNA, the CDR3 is TGCAGTGCCCGAAAGCCTAGCGGGAGATTTAATGAGCAGTTCTTC. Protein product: CSARKPSGRFNEQFF.

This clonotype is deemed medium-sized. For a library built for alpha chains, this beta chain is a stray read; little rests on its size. The CDR3 DNA follows: TGCGCCAGCAGCCGGACATTGGCTGAGACCCAGTACTTC. It translates to CASSRTLAETQYF. This sequence joins TRBV10-1 and TRBJ2-5; tentative D call: TRBD1 (5 bases). This CDR3 has 13 amino acids. The V gene lost 6 bases and the J gene lost 5 bases, with 13 bases spanning the gap. CDR1 and CDR2 (germline): WNHNN, SYGVQD (reference sequence).

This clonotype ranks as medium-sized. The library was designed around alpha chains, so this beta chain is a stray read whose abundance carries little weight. CDR3 nucleotides: TGTGCCAGCAGCCCGCTTGGCAATCAGCCCCAGCATTTT. Translating gives CASSPLGNQPQHF. This chain connects TRBV5-6 to TRBJ1-5; no definite D call. Trimming cost V 4 bases and J 2 bases, with 7 bases left between them. The CDR3 length is 13 residues. The germline gives CDR1 SGHDT, CDR2 YYEEEE.

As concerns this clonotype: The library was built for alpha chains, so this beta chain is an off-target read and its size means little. This chain's CDR3 is CASSLAGLAGAYNEQFF. CDR3 in DNA: TGTGCCAGCAGCTTAGCCGGCCTAGCGGGGGCTTACAATGAGCAGTTCTTC. V gene TRBV7-6 combines with J gene TRBJ2-1, with 10 bases fitting TRBD2. The CDR3 contains 17 residues. The V and J ends lost 0 bases and 4 bases, in that order; junction bases with no gene match: 6. Germline loops: CDR1 SGHVS, CDR2 FNYEAQ.

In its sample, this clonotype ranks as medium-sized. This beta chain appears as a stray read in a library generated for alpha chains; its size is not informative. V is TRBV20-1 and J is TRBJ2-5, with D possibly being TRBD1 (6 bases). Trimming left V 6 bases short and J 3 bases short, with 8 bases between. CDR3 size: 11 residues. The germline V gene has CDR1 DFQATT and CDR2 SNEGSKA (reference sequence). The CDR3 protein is CSADSEETQYF. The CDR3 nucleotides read TGCAGTGCGGACAGCGAAGAGACCCAGTACTTC.

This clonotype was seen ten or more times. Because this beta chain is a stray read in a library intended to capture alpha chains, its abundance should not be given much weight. The CDR3 loop is CASSESASGRYNEQFF. In nucleotides, the CDR3 is TGTGCCAGCAGTGAAAGTGCTAGCGGGAGATACAATGAGCAGTTCTTC. V usage is TRBV6-1 and J usage is TRBJ2-1; 10 nucleotides align to TRBD2. V shed 2 bases, J shed 4 bases, and the junction held 5 bases outside the gene matches. Per the germline V gene, CDR1 is MNHNS and CDR2 is SASEGT. The CDR3 extends over 16 amino acids.

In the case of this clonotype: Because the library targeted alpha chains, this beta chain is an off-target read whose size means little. The CDR3 coding sequence is TGTGCCAGCAGCCAAGCCAGGGGAATAGATACGCAGTATTTT. Residues: CASSQARGIDTQYF. V usage is TRBV4-2 and J usage is TRBJ2-3; TRBD1 might be the D (6 bases). The CDR3 runs 14 residues. Per germline, CDR1 LGHNA and CDR2 YNFKEQ. Trimming pared 1 base from V and 5 bases from J, leaving 10 bases between.

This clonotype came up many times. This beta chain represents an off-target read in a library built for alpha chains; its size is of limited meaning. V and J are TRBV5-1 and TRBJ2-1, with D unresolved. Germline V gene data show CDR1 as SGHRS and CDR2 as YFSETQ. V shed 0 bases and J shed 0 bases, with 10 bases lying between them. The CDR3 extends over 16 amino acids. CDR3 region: CASSLDAFISYNEQFF. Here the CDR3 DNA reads TGCGCCAGCAGCTTGGACGCCTTTATCTCCTACAATGAGCAGTTCTTC.

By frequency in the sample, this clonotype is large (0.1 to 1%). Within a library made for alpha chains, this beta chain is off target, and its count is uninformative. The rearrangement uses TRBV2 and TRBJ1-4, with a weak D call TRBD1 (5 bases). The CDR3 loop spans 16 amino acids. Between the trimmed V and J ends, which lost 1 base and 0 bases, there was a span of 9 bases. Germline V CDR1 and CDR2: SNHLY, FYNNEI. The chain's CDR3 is CASSEGETATNEKLFF. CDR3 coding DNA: TGTGCCAGCAGTGAAGGGGAGACAGCAACTAATGAAAAACTGTTTTTT.